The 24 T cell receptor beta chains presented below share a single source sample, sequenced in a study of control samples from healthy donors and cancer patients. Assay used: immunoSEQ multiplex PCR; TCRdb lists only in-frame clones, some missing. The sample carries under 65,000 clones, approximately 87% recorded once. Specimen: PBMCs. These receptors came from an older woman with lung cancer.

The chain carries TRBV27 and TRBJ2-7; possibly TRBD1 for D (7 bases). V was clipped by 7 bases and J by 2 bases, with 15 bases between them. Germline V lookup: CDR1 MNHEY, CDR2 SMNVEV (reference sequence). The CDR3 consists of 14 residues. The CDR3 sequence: CASNQGGAPYEQYF. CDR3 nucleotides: TGTGCCAGCAATCAGGGGGGAGCCCCCTACGAGCAGTACTTC.

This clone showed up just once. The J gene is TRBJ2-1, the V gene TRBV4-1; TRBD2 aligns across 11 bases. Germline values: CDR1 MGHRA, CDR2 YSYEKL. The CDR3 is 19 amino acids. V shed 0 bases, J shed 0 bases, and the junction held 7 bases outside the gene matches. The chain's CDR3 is CASSQERRLAGSSYNEQFF. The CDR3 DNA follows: TGCGCCAGCAGCCAAGAGAGGCGACTAGCGGGAAGCTCCTACAATGAGCAGTTCTTC.

DNA of the CDR3: TGCGCCAGCAGCCCCGCCTATGGGCGCACTGAAGCTTTCTTT. It is translated as CASSPAYGRTEAFF. This chain connects TRBV4-1 to TRBJ1-1; no reliable D call. Germline assignment: CDR1 MGHRA and CDR2 YSYEKL. This CDR3 is built from 14 residues. Trimming removed 4 bases from V and 4 bases from J, with 13 bases in between.

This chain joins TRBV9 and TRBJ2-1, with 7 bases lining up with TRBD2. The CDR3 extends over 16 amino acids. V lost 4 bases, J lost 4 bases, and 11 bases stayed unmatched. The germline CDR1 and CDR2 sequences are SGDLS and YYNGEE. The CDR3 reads CASSPDPGLRYNEQFF. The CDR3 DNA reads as TGTGCCAGCAGCCCAGATCCGGGACTACGATACAATGAGCAGTTCTTC. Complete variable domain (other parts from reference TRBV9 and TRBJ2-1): DSGVTQTPKHLITATGQRVTLRCSPRSGDLSVYWYQQSLDQGLQFLIQYYNGEERAKGNILERFSAQQFPDLHSELNLSSLELGDSALYFCASSPDPGLRYNEQFFGPGTRLTVL.

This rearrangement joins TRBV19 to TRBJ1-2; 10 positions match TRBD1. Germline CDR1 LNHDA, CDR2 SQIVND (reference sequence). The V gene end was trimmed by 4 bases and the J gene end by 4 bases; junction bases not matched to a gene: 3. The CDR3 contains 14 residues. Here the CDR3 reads CASSSRDRGYGYTF. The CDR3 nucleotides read TGTGCCAGTAGTAGCCGGGACAGGGGCTATGGCTACACCTTC.

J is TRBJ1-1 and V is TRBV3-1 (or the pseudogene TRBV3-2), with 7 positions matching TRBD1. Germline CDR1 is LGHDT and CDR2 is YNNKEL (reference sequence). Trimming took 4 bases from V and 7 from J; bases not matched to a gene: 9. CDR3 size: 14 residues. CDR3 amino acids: CASSRQGGALEAFF. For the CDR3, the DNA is TGTGCCAGCAGCCGACAGGGTGGGGCACTTGAAGCTTTCTTT.

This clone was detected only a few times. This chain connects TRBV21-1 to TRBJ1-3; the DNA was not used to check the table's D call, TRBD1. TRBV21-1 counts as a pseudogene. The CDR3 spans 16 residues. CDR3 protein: CASSHQHRNSGNTIYF. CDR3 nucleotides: TGTGCCAGCAGCCACCAACACCGAAACTCTGGAAACACCATATATTTT.

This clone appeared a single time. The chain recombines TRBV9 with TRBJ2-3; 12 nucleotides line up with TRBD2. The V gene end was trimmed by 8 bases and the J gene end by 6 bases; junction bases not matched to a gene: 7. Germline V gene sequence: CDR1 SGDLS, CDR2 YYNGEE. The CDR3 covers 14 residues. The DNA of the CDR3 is TGTGCCAGTACCCTAGCGGGAGGGGGGGATACGCAGTATTTT. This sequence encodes CASTLAGGGDTQYF.

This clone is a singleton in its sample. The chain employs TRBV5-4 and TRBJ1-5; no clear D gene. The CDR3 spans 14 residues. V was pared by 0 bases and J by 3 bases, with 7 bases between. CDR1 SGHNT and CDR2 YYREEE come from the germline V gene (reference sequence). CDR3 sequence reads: CASSLEPDNQPQHF. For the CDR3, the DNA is TGTGCCAGCAGCTTGGAGCCGGACAATCAGCCCCAGCATTTT.

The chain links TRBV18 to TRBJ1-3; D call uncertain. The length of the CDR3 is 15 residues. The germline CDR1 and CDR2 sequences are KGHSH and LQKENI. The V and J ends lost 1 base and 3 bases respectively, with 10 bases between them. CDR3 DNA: TGTGCCAGCTCACCACGGGGAACAGATGGAAACACCATATATTTT. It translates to CASSPRGTDGNTIYF.

The CDR3 loop is CASSLGLADNNEQFF. The CDR3 DNA follows: TGTGCCAGCAGCTTGGGACTAGCGGATAACAATGAGCAGTTCTTC. The chain combines TRBV5-4 with TRBJ2-1; 9 positions agree with TRBD2. Germline lookup yields CDR1 SGHNT and CDR2 YYREEE (reference sequence). The V and J ends lost 0 bases and 5 bases, in that order; junction bases with no gene match: 3. CDR3 size: 15 residues.

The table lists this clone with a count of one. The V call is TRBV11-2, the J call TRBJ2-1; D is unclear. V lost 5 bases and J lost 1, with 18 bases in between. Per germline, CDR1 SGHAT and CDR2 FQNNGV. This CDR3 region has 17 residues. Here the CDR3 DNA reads TGTGCCAGCAGCCTCAGTCTCGGAGCGACGTCCTACAATGAGCAGTTCTTC. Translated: CASSLSLGATSYNEQFF.

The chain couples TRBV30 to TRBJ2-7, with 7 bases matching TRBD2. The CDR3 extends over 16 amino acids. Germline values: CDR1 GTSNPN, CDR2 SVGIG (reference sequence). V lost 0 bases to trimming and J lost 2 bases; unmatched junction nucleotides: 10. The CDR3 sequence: CAWSVGSLAVTYEQYF. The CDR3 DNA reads TGTGCCTGGAGTGTAGGCTCCCTAGCGGTTACCTACGAGCAGTACTTC.

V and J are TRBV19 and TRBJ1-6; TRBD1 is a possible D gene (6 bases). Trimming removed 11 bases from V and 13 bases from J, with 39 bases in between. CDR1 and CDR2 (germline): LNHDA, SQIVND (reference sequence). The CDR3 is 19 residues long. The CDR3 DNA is TGTGCCTCTCGGTTAGGGGCGTCTGGGGGCGGGAAATCCGCCGTCCCCCTCCACTTT. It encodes CASRLGASGGGKSAVPLHF.

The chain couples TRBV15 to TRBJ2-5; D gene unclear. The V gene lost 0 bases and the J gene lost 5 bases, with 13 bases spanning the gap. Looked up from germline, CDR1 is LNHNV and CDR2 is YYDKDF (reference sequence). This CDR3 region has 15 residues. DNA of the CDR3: TGTGCCACCAGCAGAGATGAAGGGAACTTCGAGACCCAGTACTTC. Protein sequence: CATSRDEGNFETQYF.

For the CDR3, the DNA is TGTGCCAGCGGGACTAGCCGCGCAGATACGCAGTATTTT. Translated: CASGTSRADTQYF. The chain joins TRBV6-5 to TRBJ2-3, with TRBD2 matching over 9 bases. Germline-derived CDR1 and CDR2 are MNHEY and SVGAGI. The CDR3 totals 13 residues. With V trimmed by 8 bases and J by 4 bases, 4 bases remained unmatched.

The CDR3 DNA is TGCGCCAGCAGCTTGGGGGACAGCGGGGGGACCCAGTACTTC. It is translated as CASSLGDSGGTQYF. J is TRBJ2-5 and V is TRBV5-1; D might be TRBD2 (8 bases). The CDR3 is 14 residues long. CDR1 SGHRS and CDR2 YFSETQ come from the germline V gene. V dropped 0 bases and J dropped 7 bases, with 13 bases sitting between them.

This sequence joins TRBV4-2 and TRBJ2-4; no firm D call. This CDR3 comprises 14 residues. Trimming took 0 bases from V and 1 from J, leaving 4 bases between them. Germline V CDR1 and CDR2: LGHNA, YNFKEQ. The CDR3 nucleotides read TGTGCCAGCAGCCAAGATTTGGCCAAAAACATTCAGTACTTC. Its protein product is CASSQDLAKNIQYF.

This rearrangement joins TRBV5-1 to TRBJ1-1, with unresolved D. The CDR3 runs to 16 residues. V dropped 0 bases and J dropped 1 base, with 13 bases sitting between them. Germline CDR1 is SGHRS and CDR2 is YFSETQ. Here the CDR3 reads CASSLDPPGANTEAFF. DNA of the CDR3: TGCGCCAGCAGCTTGGATCCCCCGGGAGCGAACACTGAAGCTTTCTTT. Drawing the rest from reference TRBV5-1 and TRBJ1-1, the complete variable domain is KAGVTQTPRYLIKTRGQQVTLSCSPISGHRSVSWYQQTPGQGLQFLFEYFSETQRNKGNFPGRFSGRQFSNSRSEMNVSTLELGDSALYLCASSLDPPGANTEAFFGQGTRLTVV.

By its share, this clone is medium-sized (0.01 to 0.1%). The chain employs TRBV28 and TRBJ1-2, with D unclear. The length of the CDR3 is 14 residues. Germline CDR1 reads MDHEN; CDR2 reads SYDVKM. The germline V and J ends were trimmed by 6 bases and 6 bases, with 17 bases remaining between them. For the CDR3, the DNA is TGTGCCAGCAGACCCTGGGAGAGGATGAATGGCTACACCTTC. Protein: CASRPWERMNGYTF.

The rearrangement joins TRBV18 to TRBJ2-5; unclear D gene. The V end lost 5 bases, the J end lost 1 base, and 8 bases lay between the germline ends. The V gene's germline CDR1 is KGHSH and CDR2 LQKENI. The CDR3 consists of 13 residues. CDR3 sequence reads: CASSGRSQETQYF. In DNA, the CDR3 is TGTGCCAGCTCAGGGCGGAGCCAAGAGACCCAGTACTTC.

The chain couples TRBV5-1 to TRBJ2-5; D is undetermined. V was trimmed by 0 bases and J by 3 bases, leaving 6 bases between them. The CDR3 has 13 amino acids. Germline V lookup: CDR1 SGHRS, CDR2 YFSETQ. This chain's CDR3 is CASSLGREETQYF. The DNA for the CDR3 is TGCGCCAGCAGCTTGGGCCGGGAAGAGACCCAGTACTTC.

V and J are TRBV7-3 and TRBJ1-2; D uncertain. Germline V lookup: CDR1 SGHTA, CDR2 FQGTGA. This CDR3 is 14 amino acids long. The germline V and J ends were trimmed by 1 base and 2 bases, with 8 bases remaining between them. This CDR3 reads CASSLSPGNYGYTF. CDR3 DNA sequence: TGTGCCAGCAGCTTAAGTCCGGGCAACTATGGCTACACCTTC.

The CDR3 reads CASSFGSGTNYGYTF. CDR3 nucleotides: TGTGCCAGCAGCTTCGGGAGCGGGACTAACTATGGCTACACCTTC. The V gene is TRBV5-4, the J gene TRBJ1-2; unclear D gene. V lost 2 bases, J lost 0 bases, and 11 bases lay in between. Germline lookup yields CDR1 SGHNT and CDR2 YYREEE (reference sequence). The CDR3 runs to 15 residues.